Each of the 7 T cell receptor beta chains below was sequenced from the same sample in a study of shared clonotypes between healthy human individuals. Clones were sequenced by immunoSEQ multiplex PCR, and TCRdb holds only the in-frame ones, with some missing. In the table there are about a million clones, 77% of which are singletons. Input material: memory CD4+ T cells from PBMCs. Subset denoted: CD45RA-negative fraction. These receptor sequences come from a man aged 18 to 30 in good health. Some clones in this sample may be carry-over from other donors' samples.

This chain uses TRBV11-2 with TRBJ2-7; TRBD1 is a possible D gene (5 bases). The germline gives CDR1 SGHAT, CDR2 FQNNGV. CDR3 size: 16 residues. V lost 1 base and J 5 bases, leaving 18 bases between the germline ends. The CDR3: CASSLVLSGSRHEQYF. The CDR3 DNA is TGTGCCAGCAGCTTAGTCCTGTCAGGGTCCAGGCACGAGCAGTACTTC. Looking up the rest from reference TRBV11-2 and TRBJ2-7 gives the full variable domain: EAGVAQSPRYKIIEKRQSVAFWCNPISGHATLYWYQQILGQGPKLLIQFQNNGVVDDSQLPKDRFSAERLKGVDSTLKIQPAKLEDSAVYLCASSLVLSGSRHEQYFGPGTRLTVT.

The chain has TRBV5-1 and TRBJ2-4; perhaps TRBD2 as D (6 bases). Trimming stripped 1 base from V and 5 bases from J, with 10 bases between. Germline CDR1 reads SGHRS; CDR2 reads YFSETQ. The CDR3 runs 14 residues. This CDR3 reads CASSLTGTQNIQYF. In DNA form, the CDR3 reads TGCGCCAGCAGCTTGACCGGGACTCAAAACATTCAGTACTTC.

CDR3 nucleotides: TGTGCCACCCCTGGCCTGCGGCAGGCCCCAACCTACGAGCAGTACTTC. Amino acids: CATPGLRQAPTYEQYF. This chain joins TRBV27 and TRBJ2-7; D ambiguous. This CDR3 spans 16 amino acids. CDR1 MNHEY and CDR2 SMNVEV come from the germline V gene (reference sequence). V lost 10 bases, J lost 2 bases, and 24 bases lay in between.

This clone was seen repeatedly, ten times or more. The same CDR3 can be traced to other DNA sequences in this sample. This chain joins TRBV5-1 and TRBJ2-5, with 13 bases identical to TRBD2. In germline, CDR1 is SGHRS, CDR2 YFSETQ. CDR3 length: 17 amino acids. Trimming cost V 4 bases and J 4 bases; bases outside gene matches: 10. The CDR3 is CASSPGLAGFWGETQYF. CDR3 in DNA: TGCGCCAGCAGCCCGGGACTAGCGGGATTCTGGGGAGAGACCCAGTACTTC.

The chain recombines TRBV19 with TRBJ2-3; TRBD2 matches 7 bases. The CDR3 has 15 amino acids. The V segment lost 2 bases and the J segment 2 bases; nucleotides outside the gene matches: 4. In germline, CDR1 is LNHDA, CDR2 SQIVND (reference sequence). Here the CDR3 reads CASSIRGGVTDTQYF. CDR3 sequence (DNA): TGTGCCAGTAGTATAAGGGGAGGGGTCACAGATACGCAGTATTTT.

The rearrangement uses TRBV7-2 and TRBJ2-7; 9 bases agree with TRBD2. From germline, CDR1 is SGHTA and CDR2 FQGNSA. V gave up 2 bases and J gave up 1 base; unmatched junction bases: 9. The CDR3 runs to 17 residues. The CDR3: CASSLRTSGYNSYEQYF. CDR3 nucleotides: TGTGCCAGCAGCTTACGTACTAGCGGGTACAATTCCTACGAGCAGTACTTC.

This clone was counted a few times. The CDR3 bases are TGTGCCAGCAGCTTAAGTCAGGCCTACGAGCAGTACTTC. It specifies CASSLSQAYEQYF. The chain joins TRBV7-6 to TRBJ2-5; D is ambiguous. TRBJ2-7 explains the end of the DNA better; the J call may be wrong. There are 13 residues in the CDR3. CDR1 is SGHVS and CDR2 is FNYEAQ in the germline V gene.